The 22 T cell receptor beta chains reported below all come from one sample, sequenced in a study of T cell clonality in common variable immunodeficiency. Some clones are missing from TCRdb's copy, which holds only in-frame ones; the method was immunoSEQ multiplex PCR. Singletons are absent from the sample, which has roughly 70,000 clones. Sequenced: peripheral blood mononuclear cells. These receptors were taken from a person between 18 and 70 years old in good health.

This clone has a count of ten or more. The read terminates 3 residues before the CDR3 end, so the remaining end is supplied by the germline J gene. The J gene is TRBJ1-5, the V gene TRBV19; tentative D call: TRBD1 (6 bases). The CDR3 has 16 residues. Germline-derived CDR1 and CDR2 are LNHDA and SQIVND (reference sequence). V shed 6 bases and J shed 3 bases, with 18 bases lying between them. CDR3 DNA, as far as it was read: TGTGCCAGTAGAAAATTGGGGGGGGCCTTCAATCAGCCC. The encoded protein is CASRKLGGAFNQP. The CDR3 in full is CASRKLGGAFNQPQHF.

This clone was found many times. The sequence runs out 3 residues before the end of the CDR3; the remainder is reconstructed from the germline J gene. The genes are TRBV30 and TRBJ2-7, with TRBD1 matching 11 bases. Unmatched junction bases numbered 11, after V lost 0 bases and J lost 4 bases. This CDR3 is built from 17 residues. Per germline, CDR1 GTSNPN and CDR2 SVGIG (reference sequence). CDR3 DNA, as far as it was read: TGTGCCTGGAGTGTACTTAGGGGACAGGGGGGGCTTTACGAG. Amino acids: CAWSVLRGQGGLYE. The whole CDR3 region reads CAWSVLRGQGGLYEQYF.

This clone appeared many times. The read gets to within 3 residues of the CDR3 end, and the germline J gene fills in the rest. The V call is TRBV20-1, the J call TRBJ2-2; tentative D call: TRBD2 (5 bases). Deletions cut 5 bases from V and 7 bases from J, with 11 bases between. CDR1 is DFQATT and CDR2 is SNEGSKA in the germline V gene (reference sequence). This CDR3 is built from 12 residues. The CDR3 bases that were read are TGCAGTGCTCCCGGACGGGGCGGGGAG. It codes for CSAPGRGGE. The CDR3, in full, reads CSAPGRGGELFF.

This clone was detected ten times or more. The CDR3 end is not reached by the read, which stops 3 residues before it; the germline J gene fills it in. This chain links TRBV6-1 with TRBJ1-5, with 7 bases that match TRBD1. J lost 4 bases, V lost 2 bases, and 14 bases had no gene match. Germline V gene lookup returns CDR1 MNHNS and CDR2 SASEGT. This CDR3 has 18 residues. The CDR3 DNA, read in part, is TGTGCCAGCAGTGAACTGGACAGGTTCCTCCCCATGAATCAGCCC. It is translated as CASSELDRFLPMNQP. The whole CDR3 region reads CASSELDRFLPMNQPQHF.

This clone was detected ten times or more. The read ends 3 residues early relative to the CDR3; the germline J gene fills the gap. This rearrangement joins TRBV12-3 or TRBV12-4 to TRBJ1-4; tentatively, D is TRBD1 (6 bases). The CDR3 has 15 residues. V was pared by 7 bases and J by 0 bases, with 12 bases between. The CDR3 region is CASKQRTATNEKLFF. The DNA read from the CDR3 is TGTGCCAGCAAGCAAAGGACAGCAACTAATGAAAAA.

This clone was picked up many times. Sequencing ends 3 residues short of the CDR3 end; the germline J gene provides the rest. V and J are TRBV30 and TRBJ1-6; D perhaps matches TRBD1 (6 bases). Germline V gene lookup returns CDR1 GTSNPN and CDR2 SVGIG (reference sequence). V dropped 3 bases and J dropped 0 bases, with 12 bases sitting between them. The CDR3 covers 16 residues. CDR3 DNA (partial): TGTGCCTGGAGAGGACAGCCGAGCTCCTATAATTCACCC. Translation: CAWRGQPSSYNSP. The whole CDR3 sequence reads CAWRGQPSSYNSPLHF.

This clone was detected many times. The read terminates 3 residues ahead of where the CDR3 ends, so the germline J gene completes it. This rearrangement joins TRBV19 to TRBJ2-1, with D perhaps TRBD1 (6 bases). The CDR3 runs 14 residues. V was shortened by 7 bases and J by 4 bases, with 14 bases between the two germline ends. The germline V gene has CDR1 LNHDA and CDR2 SQIVND (reference sequence). The sequenced CDR3 bases are TGTGCCAGTACAGGGGAGCCCAATTACAATGAG. Protein product: CASTGEPNYNE. The complete CDR3 protein is CASTGEPNYNEQFF.

This clone showed up many times. The CDR3 end is not reached by the read, which stops 3 residues before it; the germline J gene fills it in. The chain links TRBV9 to TRBJ2-2, with D uncertain. The CDR3 covers 16 residues. V was trimmed by 4 bases and J by 7 bases, leaving 20 bases between them. Per the germline V gene, CDR1 is SGDLS and CDR2 is YYNGEE. The part of the CDR3 DNA that was read is TGTGCCAGCAGCCCAGGCTTGGAGATGAGGATCGGGGAG. The encoded protein is CASSPGLEMRIGE. In full, the CDR3 reads CASSPGLEMRIGELFF.

This clone has a count of ten or more. The CDR3 extends 3 residues past the end of the read, so its final part is completed from the germline J gene. The V call is TRBV10-3, the J call TRBJ2-3; TRBD2 agrees at 11 bases. The CDR3 extends over 14 amino acids. V dropped 4 bases and J dropped 3; count of bases not matched to a gene: 0. CDR1 and CDR2 (germline): ENHRY, SYGVKD. Partial CDR3 DNA: TGTGCCATCAGTGGACTAGCGGGAACAGATACG. Translation: CAISGLAGTDT. The CDR3 reads in full as CAISGLAGTDTQYF.

Many counts were recorded for this clone. The covered CDR3 bases are TGTGCCAGTAGTCGCGACTCGGGCTACGAG. Its translation is CASSRDSGYE. The whole CDR3 reads CASSRDSGYEQYF. The chain has TRBV19 and TRBJ2-7; D remains unclear. The CDR3 end is not reached by the read, which stops 3 residues before it; the germline J gene fills it in. Germline CDR1 LNHDA, CDR2 SQIVND (reference sequence). The CDR3 is 13 residues long. Between the trimmed V and J ends, which lost 5 bases and 3 bases, there was a span of 11 bases.

This clone has ten or more counts. Read sequence stops 3 residues before the CDR3 end, and the germline J gene provides the missing end. V and J are TRBV19 and TRBJ2-7; maybe TRBD2 (5 bases). CDR1 is LNHDA, CDR2 SQIVND, per germline (reference sequence). CDR3 length: 14 amino acids. The germline V and J ends were trimmed by 1 base and 5 bases, with 12 bases remaining between them. The CDR3 loop reads CASSIATYGDEQYF. The DNA read from the CDR3 is TGTGCCAGTAGTATAGCTACTTACGGGGACGAG.

This clone was recorded at least ten times. The read comes to an end 3 residues before the CDR3 does, leaving the germline J gene to fill in the end. The chain carries TRBV5-1 and TRBJ2-1, with TRBD1 matching over 8 bases. Germline V CDR1 and CDR2: SGHRS, YFSETQ. The CDR3 totals 15 residues. V was clipped by 0 bases and J by 4 bases; unmatched bases: 3. Partial CDR3 DNA: TGCGCCAGCAGCTTGGTTCAGGGGGCGTACAATGAG. Amino acids: CASSLVQGAYNE. The full-length CDR3 reads as CASSLVQGAYNEQFF. The entire variable domain, with the rest obtained from reference TRBV5-1 and TRBJ2-1, is as follows: KAGVTQTPRYLIKTRGQQVTLSCSPISGHRSVSWYQQTPGQGLQFLFEYFSETQRNKGNFPGRFSGRQFSNSRSEMNVSTLELGDSALYLCASSLVQGAYNEQFFGPGTRLTVL.

This clone was seen repeatedly, ten times or more. With the read ending 3 residues before the CDR3 end, the germline J gene is used to fill in that end. The genes are TRBV7-6 and TRBJ1-1, with 7 bases fitting TRBD1. Germline V gives CDR1 SGHVS, CDR2 FNYEAQ. Trimming removed 4 bases from V and 1 base from J; junction bases left unmatched: 6. The CDR3 is made up of 15 amino acids. CDR3 residues: CASSYGKGANTEAFF. CDR3 bases read: TGTGCCAGCAGCTACGGAAAGGGGGCGAACACTGAA. Drawing the rest from reference TRBV7-6 and TRBJ1-1, the complete variable domain is GAGVSQSPRYKVTKRGQDVALRCDPISGHVSLYWYRQALGQGPEFLTYFNYEAQQDKSGLPNDRFSAERPEGSISTLTIQRTEQRDSAMYRCASSYGKGANTEAFFGQGTRLTVV.

This clone was detected many times. The read halts 3 residues ahead of the CDR3 end, with the missing end drawn from the germline J gene. V and J are TRBV5-4 and TRBJ2-1; TRBD2 matches at 9 bases. From germline, CDR1 is SGHNT and CDR2 YYREEE (reference sequence). The V and J ends lost 4 bases and 3 bases, in that order; junction bases with no gene match: 8. CDR3 length: 16 amino acids. CDR3 loop: CASSGAGGLVYNEQFF. Incomplete CDR3 DNA: TGTGCCAGCAGCGGAGCGGGGGGCCTGGTCTACAATGAG.

As to this clone: The read ends 3 residues early relative to the CDR3; the germline J gene fills the gap. This chain uses TRBV5-8 with TRBJ2-5; a weak D match, TRBD2 (5 bases). This CDR3 is built from 14 residues. Trimming shortened V by 2 bases and J by 1 base, and 9 bases separated the two germline ends. Per the germline V gene, CDR1 is SGHTS and CDR2 is YDEGEE. This chain's CDR3 is CASSFGLTQETQYF. Incomplete CDR3 DNA: TGTGCCAGCAGCTTTGGACTCACCCAAGAGACC.

This clone was detected ten times or more. The CDR3 extends 3 residues past the end of the read, so its final part is completed from the germline J gene. The genes are TRBV7-3 and TRBJ2-7, with a tentative D call TRBD1 (6 bases). CDR1 and CDR2 from the germline V gene are SGHTA and FQGTGA. The CDR3 runs to 13 residues. V dropped 10 bases and J dropped 5 bases, with 18 bases sitting between them. CDR3 DNA (partial): TGTGCCAATTCACGTACAGGGTGGCACGAG. As protein: CANSRTGWHE. The whole CDR3 sequence is CANSRTGWHEQYF. Full variable domain (missing parts from reference TRBV7-3 and TRBJ2-7): GAGVSQTPSNKVTEKGKYVELRCDPISGHTALYWYRQSLGQGPEFLIYFQGTGAADDSGLPNDRFFAVRPEGSVSTLKIQRTERGDSAVYLCANSRTGWHEQYFGPGTRLTVT.

This clone was counted between two and nine times. The read stops 3 residues short of the end of the CDR3; the missing end is completed from the germline J gene. The V call is TRBV5-3, the J call TRBJ2-1; tentative D call: TRBD2 (7 bases). TRBV5-3 carries the ORF label, with uncertain function. V lost 2 bases to trimming and J lost 6 bases, with 21 bases between them. This CDR3 spans 17 amino acids. CDR3 region: CARSFRGARGGVNEQFF. The sequenced part of the CDR3 DNA is TGTGCCAGAAGCTTCCGGGGGGCCAGGGGCGGGGTCAATGAG.

This clone was detected ten times or more. The CDR3 DNA, read in part, is TGTGCCAGCAGCGGCGGACAGGGGGCCTGGGAGACC. Amino acid sequence: CASSGGQGAWET. The whole CDR3 protein is CASSGGQGAWETQYF. The chain uses TRBV2 and TRBJ2-5, with 11 bases that match TRBD1. The read terminates 3 residues ahead of where the CDR3 ends, so the germline J gene completes it. The CDR3 totals 15 residues. The ends lost 6 bases at V and 5 bases at J; junction bases unmatched: 8. Per the germline V gene, CDR1 is SNHLY and CDR2 is FYNNEI. Full variable domain (rest looked up from reference TRBV2 and TRBJ2-5): EPEVTQTPSHQVTQMGQEVILRCVPISNHLYFYWYRQILGQKVEFLVSFYNNEISEKSEIFDDQFSVERPDGSNFTLKIRSTKLEDSAMYFCASSGGQGAWETQYFGPGTRLLVL.

This clone was picked up many times. Incomplete CDR3 DNA: TGTGCCAGTACGTTTGACAGGGTAGGCACTGAA. Translating gives CASTFDRVGTE. The full CDR3 protein reads CASTFDRVGTEAFF. The chain recombines TRBV12-3 or TRBV12-4 with TRBJ1-1; 7 bases are a match to TRBD1. The read terminates 3 residues before the CDR3 end, so the remaining end is supplied by the germline J gene. CDR3 length: 14 residues. The junction had 11 bases not matched to a gene; V was cut back by 9 bases and J by 4 bases.

This clone has at least ten counts. The CDR3 end falls 3 residues outside the read, so it is completed with the germline J gene. The chain combines TRBV2 with TRBJ1-4, with D perhaps matching TRBD1 (5 bases). With 6 bases removed from V and 7 bases from J, the gap between germline ends came to 9 bases. This CDR3 is 12 amino acids long. Germline values: CDR1 SNHLY, CDR2 FYNNEI. The sequenced CDR3 bases are TGTGCCAGCAGACAGGATCCTGAAAAA. This codes for CASRQDPEK. The complete CDR3 protein is CASRQDPEKLFF.

This clone was observed at least ten times. The DNA ends 3 residues before the CDR3 does, and the rest of the CDR3 is filled in from the germline J gene. This sequence joins TRBV20-1 and TRBJ2-3; weak D call: TRBD2 (5 bases). V dropped 0 bases and J dropped 1 base, with 8 bases sitting between them. The CDR3 length is 14 residues. Germline assignment: CDR1 DFQATT and CDR2 SNEGSKA (reference sequence). The sequenced CDR3 bases are TGCAGTGCTAGAGATACGAGGGGCACAGATACG. It translates to CSARDTRGTDT. From start to end, the CDR3 is CSARDTRGTDTQYF.

This clone was found many times. The DNA ends 3 residues before the CDR3 does, and the rest of the CDR3 is filled in from the germline J gene. The rearrangement uses TRBV7-2 and TRBJ1-4; 7 nucleotides match TRBD1. Germline CDR1 is SGHTA and CDR2 is FQGNSA. Trimming cost V 1 base and J 5 bases; bases outside gene matches: 4. This CDR3 comprises 15 residues. This chain's CDR3 is CASSLVGTVNEKLFF. The CDR3 bases that were read are TGTGCCAGCAGCTTAGTAGGGACAGTGAATGAAAAA.